This entry concerns a single TCR beta chain. Antigen specificity is unknown. TCRdb re-derived calls from the reads in MiXCR, one entry per CDR3 protein. Seen here are approximately 990,000 distinct CDR3 sequences, under 40% observed once, and the top ten hold roughly 13%. This CDR3 has 13 amino acids. V was clipped by 6 bases and J by 6 bases, with 12 bases between them. CDR1 is SNHLY, CDR2 FYNNEI, per germline. The sample originates from a study of T cell repertoires in cytomegalovirus infection. As for the study in general: Newly reported HLA-C-restricted and thoroughly characterized HLA-B-restricted CMV epitopes were employed. From public TCR beta signatures came an indication of both CMV infection and matching HLA type. Study conclusions and caveats: Pooled public TCR beta family frequency picked out CMV carriers with the relevant HLA. Ex vivo responses were dominated by HLA-C-restricted CMV-specific TCR beta clonotypes.

This receptor was identified in a human donor in good health (CMV status not recorded). Some clones in this sample may be carry-over from other donors' samples. The specimen comprised cultured CD8+ T cells from PBMCs, sampled from culture after CMV antigen stimulation. The chain links TRBV2 to TRBJ2-1; unclear D gene. This CDR3 is CASSPVSSNEQFF. DNA of the CDR3: TGTGCCAGCAGCCCTGTTTCGAGCAATGAGCAGTTCTTC.